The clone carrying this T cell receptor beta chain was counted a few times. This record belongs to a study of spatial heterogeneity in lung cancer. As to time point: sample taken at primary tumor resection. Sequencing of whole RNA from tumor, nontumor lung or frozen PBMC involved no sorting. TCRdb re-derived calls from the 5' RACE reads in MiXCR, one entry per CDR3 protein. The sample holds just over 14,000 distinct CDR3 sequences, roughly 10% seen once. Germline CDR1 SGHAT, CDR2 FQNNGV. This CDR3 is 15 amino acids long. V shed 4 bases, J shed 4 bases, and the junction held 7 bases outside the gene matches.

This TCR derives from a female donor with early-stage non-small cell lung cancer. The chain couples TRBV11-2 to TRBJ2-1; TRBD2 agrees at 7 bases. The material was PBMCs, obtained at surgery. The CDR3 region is CASSSTGGTYNEQFF. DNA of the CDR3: TGTGCCAGCAGCTCCACCGGGGGGACTTACAATGAGCAGTTCTTC.